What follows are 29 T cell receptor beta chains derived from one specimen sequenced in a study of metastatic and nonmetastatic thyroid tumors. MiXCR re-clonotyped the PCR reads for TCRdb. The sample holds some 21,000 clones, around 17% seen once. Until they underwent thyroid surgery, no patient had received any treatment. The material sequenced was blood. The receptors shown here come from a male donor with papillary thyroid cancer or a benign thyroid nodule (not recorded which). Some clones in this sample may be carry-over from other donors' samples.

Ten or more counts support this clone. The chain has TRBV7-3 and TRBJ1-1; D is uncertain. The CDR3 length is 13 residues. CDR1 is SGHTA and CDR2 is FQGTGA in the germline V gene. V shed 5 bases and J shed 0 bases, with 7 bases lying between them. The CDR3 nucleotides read TGTGCCAGCAGCCTTACAATGAACACTGAAGCTTTCTTT. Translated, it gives CASSLTMNTEAFF.

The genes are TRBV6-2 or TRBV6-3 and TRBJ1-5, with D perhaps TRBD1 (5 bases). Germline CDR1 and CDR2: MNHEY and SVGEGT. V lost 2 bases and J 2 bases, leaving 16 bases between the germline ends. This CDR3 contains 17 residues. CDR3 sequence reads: CASSYGTGKGGNQPQHF. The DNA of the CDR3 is TGTGCCAGCAGTTACGGGACGGGGAAGGGAGGCAATCAGCCCCAGCATTTT.

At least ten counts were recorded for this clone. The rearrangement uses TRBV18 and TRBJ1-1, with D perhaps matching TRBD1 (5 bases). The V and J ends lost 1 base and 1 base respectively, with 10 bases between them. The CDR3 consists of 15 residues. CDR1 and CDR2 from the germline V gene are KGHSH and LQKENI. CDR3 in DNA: TGTGCCAGCTCACCACAGACAGCCAGGAACACTGAAGCTTTCTTT. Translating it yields CASSPQTARNTEAFF.

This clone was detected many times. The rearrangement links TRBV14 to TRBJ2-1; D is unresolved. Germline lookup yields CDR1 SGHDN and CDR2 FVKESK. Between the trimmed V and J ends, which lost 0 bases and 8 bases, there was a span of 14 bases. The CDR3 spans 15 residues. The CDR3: CASSQDEVRSDEQFF. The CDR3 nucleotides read TGTGCCAGCAGCCAAGATGAGGTCCGTTCCGATGAGCAGTTCTTC.

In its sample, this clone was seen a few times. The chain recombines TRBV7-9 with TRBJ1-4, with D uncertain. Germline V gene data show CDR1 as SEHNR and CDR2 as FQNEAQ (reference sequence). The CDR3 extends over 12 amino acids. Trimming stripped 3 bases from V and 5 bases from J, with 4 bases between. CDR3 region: CASSFGNEKLFF. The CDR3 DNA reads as TGTGCCAGCAGCTTCGGAAATGAAAAACTGTTTTTT. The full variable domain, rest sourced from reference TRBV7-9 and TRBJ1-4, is DTGVSQNPRHKITKRGQNVTFRCDPISEHNRLYWYRQTLGQGPEFLTYFQNEAQLEKSRLLSDRFSAERPKGSFSTLEIQRTEQGDSAMYLCASSFGNEKLFFGSGTQLSVL.

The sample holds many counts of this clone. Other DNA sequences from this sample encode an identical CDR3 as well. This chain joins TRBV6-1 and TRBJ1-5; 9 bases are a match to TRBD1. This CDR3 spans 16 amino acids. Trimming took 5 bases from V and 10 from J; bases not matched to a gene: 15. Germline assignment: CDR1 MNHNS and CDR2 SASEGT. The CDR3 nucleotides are TGTGCCAGCAGTTCCAGTAACAGGGGGCGGTTACAACCCCAGCATTTT. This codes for CASSSSNRGRLQPQHF.

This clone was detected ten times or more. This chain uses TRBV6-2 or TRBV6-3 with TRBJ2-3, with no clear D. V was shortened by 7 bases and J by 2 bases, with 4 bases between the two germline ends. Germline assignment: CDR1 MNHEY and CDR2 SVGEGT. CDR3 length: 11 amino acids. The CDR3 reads CASTNTDTQYF. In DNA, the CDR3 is TGTGCCAGCACTAACACAGATACGCAGTATTTT.

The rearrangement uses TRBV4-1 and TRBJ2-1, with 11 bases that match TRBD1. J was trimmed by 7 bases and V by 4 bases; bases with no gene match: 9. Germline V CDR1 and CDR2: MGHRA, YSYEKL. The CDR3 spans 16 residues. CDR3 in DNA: TGCGCCAGCAGCCCTGCCGGGACAGGGGGTATAAATGAGCAGTTCTTC. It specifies CASSPAGTGGINEQFF.

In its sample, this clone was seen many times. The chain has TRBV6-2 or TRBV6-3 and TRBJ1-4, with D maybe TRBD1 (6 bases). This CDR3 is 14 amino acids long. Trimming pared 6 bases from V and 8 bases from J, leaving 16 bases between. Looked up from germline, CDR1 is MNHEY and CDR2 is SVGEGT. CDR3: CASSPTTGREKLFF. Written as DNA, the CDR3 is TGTGCCAGCAGCCCGACCACAGGGCGCGAAAAACTGTTTTTT.

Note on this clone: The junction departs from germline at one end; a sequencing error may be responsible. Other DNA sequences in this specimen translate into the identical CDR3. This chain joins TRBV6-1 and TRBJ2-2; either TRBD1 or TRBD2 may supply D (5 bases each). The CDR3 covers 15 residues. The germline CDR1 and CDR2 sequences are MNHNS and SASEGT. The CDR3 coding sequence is TGTGCCAGCAGTGAAAAATCCGAGGGGTCCGGTGAGCTTTTTTTT. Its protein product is CASSEKSEGSGELFF.

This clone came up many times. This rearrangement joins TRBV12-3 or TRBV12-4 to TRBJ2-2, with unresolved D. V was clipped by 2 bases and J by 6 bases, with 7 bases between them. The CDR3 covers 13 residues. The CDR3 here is CASSLLESGELFF. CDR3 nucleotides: TGTGCCAGCAGTTTATTGGAATCCGGGGAGCTGTTTTTT.

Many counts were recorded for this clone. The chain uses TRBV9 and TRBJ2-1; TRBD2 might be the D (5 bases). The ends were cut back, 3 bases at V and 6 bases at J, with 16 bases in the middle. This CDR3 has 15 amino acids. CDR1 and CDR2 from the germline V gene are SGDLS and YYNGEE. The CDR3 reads CASSADAIASNEQFF. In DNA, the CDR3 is TGTGCCAGCAGCGCCGACGCCATAGCGAGCAATGAGCAGTTCTTC.

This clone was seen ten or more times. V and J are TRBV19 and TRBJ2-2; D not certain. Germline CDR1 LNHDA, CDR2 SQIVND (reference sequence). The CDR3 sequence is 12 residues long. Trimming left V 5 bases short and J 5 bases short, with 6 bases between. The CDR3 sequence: CASSAVTGELFF. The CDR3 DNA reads TGTGCCAGTAGTGCGGTGACCGGGGAGCTGTTTTTT.

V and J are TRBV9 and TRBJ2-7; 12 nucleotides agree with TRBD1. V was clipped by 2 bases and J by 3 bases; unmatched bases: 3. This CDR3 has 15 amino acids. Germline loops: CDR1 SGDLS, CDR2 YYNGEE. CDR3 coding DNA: TGTGCCAGCAGCGTGGGGACAGGGGGCTTCTACGAGCAGTACTTC. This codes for CASSVGTGGFYEQYF.

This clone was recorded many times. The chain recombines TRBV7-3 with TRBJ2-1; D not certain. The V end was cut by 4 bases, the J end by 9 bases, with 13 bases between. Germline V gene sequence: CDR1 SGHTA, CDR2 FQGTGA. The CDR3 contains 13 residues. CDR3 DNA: TGTGCCAGCAGCTCTGCCGGGCCAGGTGAGCAGTTCTTC. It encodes CASSSAGPGEQFF. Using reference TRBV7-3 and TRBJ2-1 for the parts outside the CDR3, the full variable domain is GAGVSQTPSNKVTEKGKYVELRCDPISGHTALYWYRQSLGQGPEFLIYFQGTGAADDSGLPNDRFFAVRPEGSVSTLKIQRTERGDSAVYLCASSSAGPGEQFFGPGTRLTVL.

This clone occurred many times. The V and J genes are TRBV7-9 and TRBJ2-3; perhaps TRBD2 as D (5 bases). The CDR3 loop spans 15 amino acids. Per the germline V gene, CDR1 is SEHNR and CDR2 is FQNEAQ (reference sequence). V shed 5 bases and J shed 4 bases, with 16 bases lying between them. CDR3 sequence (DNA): TGTGCCAGCAGCCTCAGGAGCGGTAGCGCAGATACGCAGTATTTT. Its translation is CASSLRSGSADTQYF.

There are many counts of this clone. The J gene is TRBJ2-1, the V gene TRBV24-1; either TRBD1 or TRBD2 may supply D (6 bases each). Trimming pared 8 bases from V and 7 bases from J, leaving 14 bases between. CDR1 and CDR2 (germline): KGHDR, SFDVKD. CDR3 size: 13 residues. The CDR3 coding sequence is TGTGCCACCAACGACCCGGGGGCTAATGAGCAGTTCTTC. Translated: CATNDPGANEQFF.

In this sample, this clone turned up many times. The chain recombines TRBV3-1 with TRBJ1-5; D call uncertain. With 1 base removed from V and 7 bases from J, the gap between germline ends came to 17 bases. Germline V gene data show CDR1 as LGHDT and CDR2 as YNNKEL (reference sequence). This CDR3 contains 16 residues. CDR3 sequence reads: CASSQGGELVGQPQHF. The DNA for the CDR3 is TGTGCCAGCAGCCAAGGGGGAGAACTCGTTGGACAGCCCCAGCATTTT.

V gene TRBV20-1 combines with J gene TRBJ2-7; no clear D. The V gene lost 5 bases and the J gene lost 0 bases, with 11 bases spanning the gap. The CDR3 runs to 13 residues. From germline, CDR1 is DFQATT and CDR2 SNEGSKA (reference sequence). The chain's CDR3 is CSARYPSSYEQYF. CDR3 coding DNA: TGCAGTGCTCGGTACCCCTCCTCCTACGAGCAGTACTTC.

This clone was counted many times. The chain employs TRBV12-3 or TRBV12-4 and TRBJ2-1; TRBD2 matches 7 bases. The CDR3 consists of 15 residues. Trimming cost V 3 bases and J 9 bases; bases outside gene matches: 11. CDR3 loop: CASSFASDPGGEQFF. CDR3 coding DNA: TGTGCCAGCAGTTTTGCTAGCGACCCGGGGGGTGAGCAGTTCTTC.

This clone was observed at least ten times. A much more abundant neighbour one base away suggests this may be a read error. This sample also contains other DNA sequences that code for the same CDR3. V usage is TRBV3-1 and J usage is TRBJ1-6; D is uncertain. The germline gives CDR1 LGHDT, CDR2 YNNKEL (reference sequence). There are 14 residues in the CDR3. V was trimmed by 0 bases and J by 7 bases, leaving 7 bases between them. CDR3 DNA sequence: TGTGCCAGCAGCCAAGATCACGGGAATTCACCCCTCCACTTT. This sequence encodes CASSQDHGNSPLHF.

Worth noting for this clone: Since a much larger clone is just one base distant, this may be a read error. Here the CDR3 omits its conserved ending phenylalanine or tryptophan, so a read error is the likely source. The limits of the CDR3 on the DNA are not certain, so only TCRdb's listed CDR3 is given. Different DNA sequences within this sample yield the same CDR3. The CDR3 spells CASSPDHPR. This chain connects TRBV14 to TRBJ2-1; TRBD1 was called by the table and not checked on the DNA. The CDR3 is 9 residues long, counting both termini. Germline V gene data show CDR1 as SGHDN and CDR2 as FVKESK.

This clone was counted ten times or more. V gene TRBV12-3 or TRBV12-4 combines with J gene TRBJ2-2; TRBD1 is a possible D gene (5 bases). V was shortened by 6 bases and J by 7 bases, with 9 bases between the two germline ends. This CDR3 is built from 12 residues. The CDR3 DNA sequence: TGTGCCAGCAGGACAGTGTACGGGGAGCTGTTTTTT. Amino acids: CASRTVYGELFF.

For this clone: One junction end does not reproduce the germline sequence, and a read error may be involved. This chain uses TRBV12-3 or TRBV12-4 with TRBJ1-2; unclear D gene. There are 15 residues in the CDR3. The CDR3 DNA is TGTGCCAGCAGTTTCGTGAGGGTGATCAACTATGTCTACACCTTC. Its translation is CASSFVRVINYVYTF.

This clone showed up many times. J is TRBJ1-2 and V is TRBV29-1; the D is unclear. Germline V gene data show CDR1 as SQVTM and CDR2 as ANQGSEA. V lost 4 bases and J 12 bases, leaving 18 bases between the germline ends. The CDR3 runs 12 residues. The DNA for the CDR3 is TGCAGCGTTGCGGGGTTAGGGAATGCCGACACCTTC. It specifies CSVAGLGNADTF.

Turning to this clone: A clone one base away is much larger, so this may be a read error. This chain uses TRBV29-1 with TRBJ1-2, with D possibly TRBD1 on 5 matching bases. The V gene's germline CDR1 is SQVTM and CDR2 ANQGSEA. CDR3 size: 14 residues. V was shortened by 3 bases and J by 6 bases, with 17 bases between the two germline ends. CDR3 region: CSVDSAGRIHGYTF. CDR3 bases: TGCAGCGTTGATTCGGCAGGGCGTATCCATGGCTACACCTTC.

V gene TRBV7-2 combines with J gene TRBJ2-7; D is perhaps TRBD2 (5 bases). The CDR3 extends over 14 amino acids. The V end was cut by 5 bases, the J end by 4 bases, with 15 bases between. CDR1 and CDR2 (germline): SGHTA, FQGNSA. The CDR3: CASSPSRVGYEQYF. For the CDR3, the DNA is TGTGCCAGCAGCCCCTCGCGGGTTGGATACGAGCAGTACTTC.

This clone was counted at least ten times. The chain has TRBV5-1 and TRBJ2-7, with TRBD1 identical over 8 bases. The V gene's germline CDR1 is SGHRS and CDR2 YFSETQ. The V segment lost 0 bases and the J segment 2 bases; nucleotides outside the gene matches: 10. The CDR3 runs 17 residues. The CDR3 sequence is CASSLAYLTGGTYEQYF. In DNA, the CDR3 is TGCGCCAGCAGCTTGGCCTATCTCACAGGGGGTACCTACGAGCAGTACTTC.

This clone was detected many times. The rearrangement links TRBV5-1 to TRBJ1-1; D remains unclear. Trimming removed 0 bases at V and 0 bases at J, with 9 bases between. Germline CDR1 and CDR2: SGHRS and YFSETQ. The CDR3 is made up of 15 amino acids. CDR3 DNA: TGCGCCAGCAGCTTGGAAGCCTCTCTGAACACTGAAGCTTTCTTT. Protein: CASSLEASLNTEAFF.